Below, 15 T cell receptor beta chains from the same sample are listed, as sequenced in a study of OX40 agonist ivuxolimab in advanced cancers. Clones were read by immunoSEQ multiplex PCR, and TCRdb kept only the in-frame ones, dropping some. This table holds fewer than 50,000 clones, approximately 86% found once. This specimen was CD4+ or CD8+ T cells sorted from blood, taken in a trial of the OX40 agonist ivuxolimab. The receptor set was obtained from an adult with an advanced solid tumor such as melanoma, head and neck, liver or kidney cancer.

In this sample, this clone turned up a few times. This chain connects TRBV2 to TRBJ2-7; 8 bases fit TRBD1. The germline V gene has CDR1 SNHLY and CDR2 FYNNEI. V lost 5 bases and J lost 1; bases outside the gene matches: 4. The CDR3 extends over 14 amino acids. CDR3 in DNA: TGTGCCAGCAGTCTGACAGGGGTGTCCTACGAGCAGTACTTC. Translating gives CASSLTGVSYEQYF.

The rearrangement uses TRBV5-1 and TRBJ2-5; D possibly corresponds to TRBD2 (5 bases). This CDR3 is built from 16 residues. The ends were cut back, 1 base at V and 1 base at J, with 14 bases in the middle. Germline V lookup: CDR1 SGHRS, CDR2 YFSETQ. In DNA form, the CDR3 reads TGCGCCAGCAGCTTGAAGGTGGACTGGGTCCAAGAGACCCAGTACTTC. Translation: CASSLKVDWVQETQYF.

The chain employs TRBV14 and TRBJ2-7, with a possible D match to TRBD2 (7 bases). Germline V gives CDR1 SGHDN, CDR2 FVKESK. The germline V and J ends were trimmed by 6 bases and 4 bases, with 19 bases remaining between them. The CDR3 runs to 15 residues. This chain's CDR3 is CASSISAGATYEQYF. CDR3 DNA: TGTGCCAGCAGTATTAGTGCGGGGGCGACTTACGAGCAGTACTTC. Combining the CDR3 with reference TRBV14 and TRBJ2-7 gives the whole variable domain EAGVTQFPSHSVIEKGQTVTLRCDPISGHDNLYWYRRVMGKEIKFLLHFVKESKQDESGMPNNRFLAERTGGTYSTLKVQPAELEDSGVYFCASSISAGATYEQYFGPGTRLTVT.

The rearrangement joins TRBV19 to TRBJ2-5; TRBD1 aligns across 12 bases. V shed 5 bases, J shed 5 bases, and the junction held 9 bases outside the gene matches. The CDR3 runs to 16 residues. Germline V CDR1 and CDR2: LNHDA, SQIVND (reference sequence). CDR3 residues: CASSPYGTGGAETQYF. The DNA of the CDR3 is TGTGCCAGTAGTCCTTACGGGACAGGGGGCGCCGAGACCCAGTACTTC.

This clone appeared once. The chain carries TRBV10-2 and TRBJ2-5; 11 bases fit TRBD2. This CDR3 comprises 13 residues. Germline trimming cut 8 bases from V and 2 bases from J; bases unmatched to any gene: 1. The germline V gene has CDR1 WSHSY and CDR2 SAAADI. CDR3 coding DNA: TGCGCCAGCCGACTAGCGGGACAAGAGACCCAGTACTTC. Residues: CASRLAGQETQYF.

The genes are TRBV2 and TRBJ2-7, with D possibly being TRBD1 or TRBD2 (5 bases each). In germline, CDR1 is SNHLY, CDR2 FYNNEI. V dropped 8 bases and J dropped 3 bases, with 17 bases sitting between them. The CDR3 sequence is 14 residues long. Written as DNA, the CDR3 is TGTGCCAGCGAGCTGTTCCGGGACGGCTACGAGCAGTACTTC. Its protein product is CASELFRDGYEQYF. Looking up the rest from reference TRBV2 and TRBJ2-7 gives the full variable domain: EPEVTQTPSHQVTQMGQEVILRCVPISNHLYFYWYRQILGQKVEFLVSFYNNEISEKSEIFDDQFSVERPDGSNFTLKIRSTKLEDSAMYFCASELFRDGYEQYFGPGTRLTVT.

This clone has ten or more counts. The chain combines TRBV9 with TRBJ1-1, with D perhaps TRBD1 (6 bases). This CDR3 is 13 amino acids long. CDR1 SGDLS and CDR2 YYNGEE come from the germline V gene. The ends were cut back, 4 bases at V and 0 bases at J, with 7 bases in the middle. The CDR3 protein is CASSWTVNTEAFF. The DNA of the CDR3 is TGTGCCAGCAGCTGGACAGTGAACACTGAAGCTTTCTTT.

CDR3 bases: TGTGCCAGCAGTGATTCAGGGGGCGATCAGCCCCAGCATTTT. Translated, it gives CASSDSGGDQPQHF. This chain uses TRBV6-1 with TRBJ1-5; 8 bases map to TRBD1. Germline loops: CDR1 MNHNS, CDR2 SASEGT. V was pared by 3 bases and J by 5 bases, with 3 bases of the junction left unmatched. This CDR3 has 14 residues.

The chain has TRBV6-1 and TRBJ1-5, with unresolved D. This CDR3 has 16 residues. CDR1 and CDR2 (germline): MNHNS, SASEGT. The V and J ends lost 4 bases and 0 bases respectively, with 13 bases between them. This CDR3 reads CASSAPRGYSNQPQHF. CDR3 coding DNA: TGTGCCAGCAGTGCCCCTCGGGGTTATAGCAATCAGCCCCAGCATTTT.

This chain connects TRBV5-1 to TRBJ2-3; D could derive from TRBD1 or TRBD2 (7 bases each). Germline loops: CDR1 SGHRS, CDR2 YFSETQ. CDR3 length: 16 residues. V was clipped by 4 bases and J by 2 bases, with 17 bases between them. The DNA for the CDR3 is TGCGCCAGCAGCGGACTAGGAGGGGGCAACACAGATACGCAGTATTTT. Amino acids: CASSGLGGGNTDTQYF.

There are a few counts of this clone. The chain links TRBV6-6 to TRBJ1-5, with 9 bases that match TRBD1. CDR1 is MNHNY, CDR2 SVGAGI, per germline (reference sequence). V was clipped by 6 bases and J by 6 bases; unmatched bases: 9. This CDR3 contains 15 residues. DNA for the CDR3: TGTGCCAGCAGGAAAGTTACAGGGGGCAGTCAGCCCCAGCATTTT. Its translation is CASRKVTGGSQPQHF.

This chain links TRBV10-3 with TRBJ2-6; tentative D call: TRBD1 (6 bases). V lost 2 bases and J lost 2, with 13 bases in between. CDR1 ENHRY and CDR2 SYGVKD come from the germline V gene. The CDR3 consists of 17 residues. In DNA, the CDR3 is TGTGCCATCAGTGAGCAATCCTCAGGGGCTGGGGCCAACGTCCTGACTTTC. This encodes CAISEQSSGAGANVLTF.

CDR3 amino acids: CAWAGLAGDTQYF. CDR3 DNA sequence: TGTGCCTGGGCCGGACTAGCGGGAGATACGCAGTATTTT. The chain recombines TRBV30 with TRBJ2-3; the match to TRBD2 covers 11 bases. Per the germline V gene, CDR1 is GTSNPN and CDR2 is SVGIG (reference sequence). The CDR3 extends over 13 amino acids. V shed 5 bases and J 5 bases; nucleotides not matched to a gene: 3.

The chain employs TRBV19 and TRBJ2-2; 8 positions match TRBD1. This CDR3 has 15 residues. Germline V lookup: CDR1 LNHDA, CDR2 SQIVND (reference sequence). The trim removed 5 bases at V and 4 bases at J, leaving 6 bases unmatched. This CDR3 is CASSSPDRATGELFF. The CDR3 DNA reads TGTGCCAGTAGTTCCCCGGACAGGGCCACCGGGGAGCTGTTTTTT.

The chain links TRBV7-3 to TRBJ2-1; 11 nucleotides match TRBD2. V was pared by 5 bases and J by 1 base, with 4 bases of the junction left unmatched. Germline values: CDR1 SGHTA, CDR2 FQGTGA. The CDR3 runs to 16 residues. The DNA of the CDR3 is TGTGCCAGCAGCGAGGGACTAGCGGTGTCCTACAATGAGCAGTTCTTC. It translates to CASSEGLAVSYNEQFF.